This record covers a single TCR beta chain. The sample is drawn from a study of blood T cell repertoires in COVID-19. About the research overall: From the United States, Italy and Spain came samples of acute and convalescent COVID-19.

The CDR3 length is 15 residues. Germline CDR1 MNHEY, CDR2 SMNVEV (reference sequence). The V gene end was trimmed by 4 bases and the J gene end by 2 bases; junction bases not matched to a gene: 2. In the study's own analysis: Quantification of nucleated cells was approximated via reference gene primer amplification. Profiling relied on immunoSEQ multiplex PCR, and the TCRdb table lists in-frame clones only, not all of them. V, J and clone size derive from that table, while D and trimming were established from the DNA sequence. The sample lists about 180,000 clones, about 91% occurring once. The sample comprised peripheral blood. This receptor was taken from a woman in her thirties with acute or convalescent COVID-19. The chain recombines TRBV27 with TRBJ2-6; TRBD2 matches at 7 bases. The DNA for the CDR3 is TGTGCCAGCAGTTCAGGGACTACTGGGGCCAACGTCCTGACTTTC. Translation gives CASSSGTTGANVLTF.